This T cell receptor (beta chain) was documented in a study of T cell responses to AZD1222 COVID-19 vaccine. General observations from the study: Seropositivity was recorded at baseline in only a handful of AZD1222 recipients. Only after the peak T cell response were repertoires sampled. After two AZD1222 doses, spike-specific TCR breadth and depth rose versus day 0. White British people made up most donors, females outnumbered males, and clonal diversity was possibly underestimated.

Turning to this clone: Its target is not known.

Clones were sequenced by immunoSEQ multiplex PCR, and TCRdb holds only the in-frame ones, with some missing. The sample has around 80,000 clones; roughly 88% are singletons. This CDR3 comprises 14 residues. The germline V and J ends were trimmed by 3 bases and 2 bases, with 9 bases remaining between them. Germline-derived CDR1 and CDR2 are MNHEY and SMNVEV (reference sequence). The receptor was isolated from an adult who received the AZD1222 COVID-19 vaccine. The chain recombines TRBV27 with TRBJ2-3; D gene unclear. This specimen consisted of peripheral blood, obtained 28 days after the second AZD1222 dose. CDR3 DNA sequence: TGTGCCAGCAGTTTTTCTCAAACCACAGATACGCAGTATTTT. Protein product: CASSFSQTTDTQYF.